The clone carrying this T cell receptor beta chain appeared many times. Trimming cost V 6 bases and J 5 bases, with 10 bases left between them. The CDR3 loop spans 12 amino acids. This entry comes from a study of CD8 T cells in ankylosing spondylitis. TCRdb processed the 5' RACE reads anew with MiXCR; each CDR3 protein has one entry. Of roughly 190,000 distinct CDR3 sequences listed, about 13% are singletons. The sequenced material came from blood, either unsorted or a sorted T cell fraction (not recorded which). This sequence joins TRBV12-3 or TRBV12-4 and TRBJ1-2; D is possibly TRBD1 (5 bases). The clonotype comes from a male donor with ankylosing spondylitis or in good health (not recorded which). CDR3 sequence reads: CASSPDSYGYTF. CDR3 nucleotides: TGTGCCAGCAGCCCCGACAGTTATGGCTACACCTTC.